The 21 T cell receptor beta chains listed next were all sequenced from one sample in a study of blood T cell repertoires in COVID-19. Here immunoSEQ multiplex PCR was the method, and the copy in TCRdb shows in-frame clones only, minus some. The table lists approximately 500,000 clones, roughly 90% of them singletons. The specimen was PBMCs or T cells enriched from blood (not recorded which). These receptors were taken from a woman in her forties who had recovered from COVID-19.

The rearrangement joins TRBV12-3 or TRBV12-4 to TRBJ2-2; D is perhaps TRBD2 (6 bases). The CDR3 is 12 residues long. V lost 6 bases and J 9 bases, leaving 11 bases between the germline ends. CDR3 protein: CASRRLERELFF. The CDR3, as DNA: TGTGCCAGCAGACGACTAGAAAGGGAGCTGTTTTTT.

CDR3 coding DNA: TGTGCCAGCCTTCGGACAGGGAGAACCGGGGAGCTGTTTTTT. It translates to CASLRTGRTGELFF. The J gene is TRBJ2-2, the V gene TRBV28; 8 bases are shared with TRBD1. Per the germline V gene, CDR1 is MDHEN and CDR2 is SYDVKM. V dropped 8 bases and J dropped 5; count of bases not matched to a gene: 7. The CDR3 runs 14 residues.

This chain uses TRBV6-2 or TRBV6-3 with TRBJ1-1; 9 bases are a match to TRBD1. The ends lost 6 bases at V and 4 bases at J; junction bases unmatched: 9. Germline V gives CDR1 MNHEY, CDR2 SVGEGT. This CDR3 is built from 15 residues. CDR3 bases: TGTGCCAGCAGCCCCGCCGACAGGGGGGGCACTGAAGCTTTCTTT. It translates to CASSPADRGGTEAFF.

CDR3 sequence: CASSPRVEQFF. CDR3 in DNA: TGTGCCAGCAGTCCACGGGTCGAGCAGTTCTTC. The rearrangement links TRBV12-3 or TRBV12-4 to TRBJ2-1; no clear D. The CDR3 length is 11 residues. V was cut by 5 bases and J by 10 bases, with 9 bases left in between.

The J gene is TRBJ1-3, the V gene TRBV15; D is ambiguous. Germline CDR1 is LNHNV and CDR2 is YYDKDF (reference sequence). Deletions cut 0 bases from V and 1 base from J, with 10 bases between. The CDR3 contains 16 residues. The DNA of the CDR3 is TGTGCCACCAGCAGAGATCTGCCGGGGTCTGGAAACACCATATATTTT. It specifies CATSRDLPGSGNTIYF.

The chain recombines TRBV19 with TRBJ1-1; D might be TRBD1 (6 bases). This CDR3 comprises 11 residues. Per germline, CDR1 LNHDA and CDR2 SQIVND (reference sequence). V shed 6 bases and J shed 7 bases, with 9 bases lying between them. CDR3: CASRTGIEAFF. The CDR3 nucleotides are TGTGCCAGTAGGACAGGTATTGAAGCTTTCTTT.

V and J are TRBV7-9 and TRBJ2-1, with D possibly TRBD1 on 6 matching bases. CDR1 is SEHNR, CDR2 FQNEAQ, per germline (reference sequence). The V and J ends lost 5 bases and 11 bases respectively, with 13 bases between them. The CDR3 spans 12 residues. The CDR3 here is CASSPSGEKQFF. CDR3 nucleotides: TGTGCCAGCAGCCCATCAGGGGAGAAGCAGTTCTTC.

The genes are TRBV6-5 and TRBJ2-1, with TRBD1 as a possible D gene (6 bases). This CDR3 is built from 14 residues. CDR1 and CDR2 from the germline V gene are MNHEY and SVGAGI. V lost 2 bases and J 7 bases, leaving 12 bases between the germline ends. CDR3 DNA: TGTGCCAGCAGTTACCTACAGGGTTGGAATGAGCAGTTCTTC. Translating it yields CASSYLQGWNEQFF.

The chain uses TRBV12-3 or TRBV12-4 and TRBJ2-3; 7 bases map to TRBD2. V lost 8 bases to trimming and J lost 4 bases; unmatched junction nucleotides: 6. The CDR3 is made up of 13 amino acids. The CDR3 sequence is CASGASGADTQYF. The DNA for the CDR3 is TGTGCCAGCGGGGCTAGCGGAGCAGATACGCAGTATTTT.

Remarks on this clone: The sample has other DNA sequences that encode this CDR3 too. J is TRBJ1-1 and V is TRBV20-1; possible D gene TRBD1, 5 bases. Trimming stripped 6 bases from V and 1 base from J, with 6 bases between. In germline, CDR1 is DFQATT, CDR2 SNEGSKA (reference sequence). The CDR3 length is 11 residues. The CDR3 DNA reads as TGCAGTGCGGGGGGGAACACTGAAGCTTTCTTT. Protein product: CSAGGNTEAFF.

The rearrangement uses TRBV2 and TRBJ2-7; D is uncertain. Germline loops: CDR1 SNHLY, CDR2 FYNNEI. CDR3 length: 16 residues. V was shortened by 7 bases and J by 3 bases, with 22 bases between the two germline ends. The CDR3 DNA reads TGTGCCAGCATTTTTCCCGGGTCTCCCCCCAACTACGAGCAGTACTTC. Its translation: CASIFPGSPPNYEQYF.

The chain combines TRBV24-1 with TRBJ2-5, with 12 bases that match TRBD2. Germline lookup yields CDR1 KGHDR and CDR2 SFDVKD. With 5 bases clipped from V and 5 bases from J, the junction kept 11 bases outside the gene matches. The CDR3 has 17 amino acids. The CDR3 coding sequence is TGTGCCACCAGTGGGACTAGCGGGAACGGAGATGGGGAGACCCAGTACTTC. Its translation: CATSGTSGNGDGETQYF.

The chain combines TRBV10-3 with TRBJ2-1; D remains unclear. The V gene's germline CDR1 is ENHRY and CDR2 SYGVKD. CDR3 length: 15 residues. Trimming removed 4 bases from V and 4 bases from J, with 14 bases in between. In DNA form, the CDR3 reads TGTGCCATCAGTGTAATTGGCGGCTCTTACAATGAGCAGTTCTTC. Amino acids: CAISVIGGSYNEQFF.

The gene calls are TRBV9 and TRBJ2-7; 8 bases fit TRBD2. J gave up 3 bases and V 2 bases, and 10 bases lay outside the gene matches. CDR1 is SGDLS and CDR2 is YYNGEE in the germline V gene. This CDR3 region has 16 residues. In nucleotides, the CDR3 is TGTGCCAGCAGCGTGGGGTCGGGAGGGCCGAACTACGAGCAGTACTTC. Its protein is CASSVGSGGPNYEQYF.

This clone was detected only a few times. The chain carries TRBV28 and TRBJ1-1; 10 bases are shared with TRBD1. CDR3 size: 17 residues. J gave up 0 bases and V 4 bases, and 8 bases lay outside the gene matches. Germline V gene lookup returns CDR1 MDHEN and CDR2 SYDVKM. The CDR3 region is CASSSRQGAGLNTEAFF. In DNA, the CDR3 is TGTGCCAGCAGTTCCCGACAGGGGGCAGGCCTGAACACTGAAGCTTTCTTT.

The chain carries TRBV2 and TRBJ2-1, with 10 nucleotides matching TRBD1. The V gene's germline CDR1 is SNHLY and CDR2 FYNNEI. Germline trimming cut 8 bases from V and 7 bases from J; bases unmatched to any gene: 14. The CDR3 has 16 amino acids. The CDR3 DNA reads as TGTGCCAGCTTACGGTGGGGACAGGGGACTAGGAATGAGCAGTTCTTC. It yields the protein CASLRWGQGTRNEQFF.

This clone was counted a single time. Other DNA sequences in this sample translate to the same CDR3. The V and J genes are TRBV29-1 and TRBJ2-3; maybe TRBD1 (5 bases). V lost 1 base and J lost 0, with 8 bases in between. This CDR3 region has 14 residues. The germline gives CDR1 SQVTM, CDR2 ANQGSEA. CDR3 amino acids: CSVEGRASTDTQYF. The DNA of the CDR3 is TGCAGCGTTGAAGGCAGGGCGAGCACAGATACGCAGTATTTT.

The rearrangement joins TRBV2 to TRBJ2-2, with 8 bases lining up with TRBD1. The junction had 8 bases not matched to a gene; V was cut back by 7 bases and J by 4 bases. Germline assignment: CDR1 SNHLY and CDR2 FYNNEI. CDR3 length: 15 amino acids. The CDR3 sequence is CASTMTGVGTGELFF. CDR3 sequence (DNA): TGTGCCAGCACCATGACAGGGGTGGGCACCGGGGAGCTGTTTTTT.

The V gene is TRBV11-3, the J gene TRBJ1-3; D is perhaps TRBD1 (5 bases). V was cut by 4 bases and J by 2 bases, with 9 bases left in between. The CDR3 is 14 residues long. Germline CDR1 reads SGHNT; CDR2 reads YENEEA. The CDR3 spells CASSSRGTGNTIYF. CDR3 DNA sequence: TGTGCCAGCAGCTCCCGGGGGACTGGAAACACCATATATTTT.

The chain recombines TRBV5-1 with TRBJ2-6; D remains ambiguous. The CDR3 loop spans 16 amino acids. Germline V gene data show CDR1 as SGHRS and CDR2 as YFSETQ. Trimming pared 2 bases from V and 0 bases from J, leaving 9 bases between. The CDR3, as DNA: TGCGCCAGCAGCTTTGGGCGTACCTCTGGGGCCAACGTCCTGACTTTC. It yields the protein CASSFGRTSGANVLTF. The variable domain in full, with the rest retrieved from reference TRBV5-1 and TRBJ2-6, is KAGVTQTPRYLIKTRGQQVTLSCSPISGHRSVSWYQQTPGQGLQFLFEYFSETQRNKGNFPGRFSGRQFSNSRSEMNVSTLELGDSALYLCASSFGRTSGANVLTFGAGSRLTVL.

The chain is built from TRBV9 and TRBJ2-7; TRBD2 agrees at 11 bases. The CDR3 contains 15 residues. The germline V gene encodes CDR1 SGDLS and CDR2 YYNGEE. Trimming at V came to 2 bases and at J to 7 bases, leaving 8 bases not matched to a gene. CDR3 nucleotides: TGTGCCAGCAGCGTTATAGCGGGAGGGCCGGGAGAGCAGTACTTC. Translated: CASSVIAGGPGEQYF.